This T cell receptor (beta chain) derives from a study of cytomegalovirus exposure and HLA in healthy donors. PCR amplification relied on 60 Vbeta primers (plus 13 Jbeta primers). This table comes from immunoSEQ multiplex PCR, and its TCRdb copy is limited to in-frame clones, with some not included. Of about 160,000 clones in the sample, more than 70% were seen once. Trimming shortened V by 3 bases and J by 5 bases, and 13 bases separated the two germline ends. The CDR3 is 14 amino acids. Germline-derived CDR1 and CDR2 are SGHAT and FQNNGV. Note on this clone: The antigen remains unidentified.

Study results and caveats: Researchers reported that three CMV-associated chains were confirmed in vitro as CMV antigen-specific. Reportedly, fewer N-insertions than the roughly 600-donor mean appeared in an Asian-associated ancestry cluster in a later analysis. The likely explanation for a cluster of highly shared sequence variants was sequencing artifact.

The sequenced sample consisted of PBMCs. The chain combines TRBV11-2 with TRBJ2-5, with D possibly matching TRBD1 (6 bases). This receptor was taken from a male donor in good health and CMV-seropositive. The CDR3 here is CASSLNRDVETQYF. CDR3 sequence (DNA): TGTGCCAGCAGCTTGAACAGGGACGTGGAGACCCAGTACTTC.